The 22 T cell receptor beta chains in this list originate from one sample, sequenced in a study of T cell responses to AZD1222 COVID-19 vaccine. Produced via immunoSEQ multiplex PCR; TCRdb's table is partial and in-frame only. This repertoire shows 120,000 or so clones, 70% to 90% found once; its top ten account for 2.5% to 3.5%. The sequencing used peripheral blood, collected 28 days after the second AZD1222 dose. The receptors come from an adult who received the AZD1222 COVID-19 vaccine.

J is TRBJ2-2 and V is TRBV27; 7 bases fit TRBD2. The CDR3 is 15 amino acids. V lost 7 bases to trimming and J lost 4 bases; unmatched junction nucleotides: 9. Germline CDR1 is MNHEY and CDR2 is SMNVEV (reference sequence). Here the CDR3 DNA reads TGTGCCAGCACTCAAAGCGGGACTTTCACCGGGGAGCTGTTTTTT. As protein: CASTQSGTFTGELFF.

This chain joins TRBV18 and TRBJ2-3, with 9 bases that match TRBD1. J gave up 3 bases and V 0 bases, and 1 base lay outside the gene matches. The CDR3 is made up of 15 amino acids. Germline values: CDR1 KGHSH, CDR2 LQKENI. CDR3 nucleotides: TGTGCCAGCTCACCACCGGACAGGGGTACAGATACGCAGTATTTT. Translation: CASSPPDRGTDTQYF.

CDR3 amino acids: CASSLGGRGTDTQYF. The CDR3, as DNA: TGCGCCAGCAGCCTAGGGGGCAGGGGCACAGATACGCAGTATTTT. The chain links TRBV5-1 to TRBJ2-3, with TRBD1 identical over 7 bases. The CDR3 spans 15 residues. CDR1 and CDR2 (germline): SGHRS, YFSETQ. Trimming removed 4 bases from V and 1 base from J; junction bases left unmatched: 6.

J is TRBJ2-5 and V is TRBV5-1, with 11 bases fitting TRBD1. The CDR3 runs 15 residues. Germline V CDR1 and CDR2: SGHRS, YFSETQ. With V trimmed by 4 bases and J by 4 bases, 6 bases remained unmatched. The CDR3 sequence is CASSRGDRGRETQYF. In nucleotides, the CDR3 is TGCGCCAGCAGCAGAGGGGACAGGGGGAGAGAGACCCAGTACTTC. The whole variable domain, remainder taken from reference TRBV5-1 and TRBJ2-5, is KAGVTQTPRYLIKTRGQQVTLSCSPISGHRSVSWYQQTPGQGLQFLFEYFSETQRNKGNFPGRFSGRQFSNSRSEMNVSTLELGDSALYLCASSRGDRGRETQYFGPGTRLLVL.

In this sample, this clone turned up a few times. This chain uses TRBV2 with TRBJ1-6; unclear D gene. Trimming removed 7 bases at V and 10 bases at J, with 14 bases between. The CDR3 extends over 13 amino acids. Germline V gene data show CDR1 as SNHLY and CDR2 as FYNNEI. Here the CDR3 reads CASMARERSPLHF. CDR3 DNA: TGTGCCAGCATGGCCCGGGAGCGGTCACCCCTCCACTTT.

V and J are TRBV6-1 and TRBJ1-5; TRBD1 is a possible D gene (5 bases). The CDR3 runs to 14 residues. Germline V lookup: CDR1 MNHNS, CDR2 SASEGT. Trimming removed 0 bases from V and 9 bases from J, with 12 bases in between. The CDR3 is CASSEAAFGGPQHF. Here the CDR3 DNA reads TGTGCCAGCAGTGAAGCCGCGTTCGGGGGGCCCCAGCATTTT.

The chain carries TRBV7-9 and TRBJ2-1; a weak D match, TRBD1 (5 bases). Germline V CDR1 and CDR2: SEHNR, FQNEAQ (reference sequence). This CDR3 has 14 amino acids. The V and J ends lost 1 base and 8 bases respectively, with 12 bases between them. In DNA, the CDR3 is TGTGCCAGCAGCTTAGTTCAGGGTTGGCATGAGCAGTTCTTC. Translation gives CASSLVQGWHEQFF.

J is TRBJ1-2 and V is TRBV12-3 or TRBV12-4; D unresolved. The CDR3 loop spans 12 amino acids. Trimming pared 7 bases from V and 1 base from J, leaving 7 bases between. In nucleotides, the CDR3 is TGTGCCAGCACCAACTATAACTATGGCTACACCTTC. Its protein is CASTNYNYGYTF.

The V and J genes are TRBV30 and TRBJ2-3; D call uncertain. Trimming took 0 bases from V and 0 from J, leaving 4 bases between them. Germline values: CDR1 GTSNPN, CDR2 SVGIG (reference sequence). The CDR3 is 13 residues long. The CDR3 coding sequence is TGTGCCTGGAGTGTAGGCAGCACAGATACGCAGTATTTT. This sequence encodes CAWSVGSTDTQYF.

This sequence joins TRBV4-3 and TRBJ2-3, with 12 nucleotides matching TRBD2. Germline CDR1 and CDR2: LGHNA and YSLEER. There are 18 residues in the CDR3. V shed 0 bases and J 0 bases; nucleotides not matched to a gene: 4. The CDR3 protein is CASSQDAGLAGSTDTQYF. CDR3 coding DNA: TGCGCCAGCAGCCAAGACGCCGGACTAGCGGGGAGCACAGATACGCAGTATTTT.

The chain is built from TRBV25-1 and TRBJ1-2; the D gene is possibly TRBD1 (5 bases). V lost 6 bases and J 2 bases, leaving 13 bases between the germline ends. The CDR3 has 14 residues. Germline V gene lookup returns CDR1 MGHDK and CDR2 SYGVNS. CDR3 in amino acids: CASRAGGANYGYTF. CDR3 bases: TGTGCCAGCAGGGCGGGGGGTGCCAACTATGGCTACACCTTC.

This clone was seen just once. The chain uses TRBV6-1 and TRBJ2-2; 11 bases map to TRBD2. The CDR3 spans 17 residues. V lost 2 bases, J lost 8 bases, and 10 bases stayed unmatched. Germline V gene lookup returns CDR1 MNHNS and CDR2 SASEGT. The CDR3 region has the DNA TGTGCCAGCAGTGAAAGACTTAGCGGGGGGGCTGCTGGGGAGCTGTTTTTT. As protein: CASSERLSGGAAGELFF.

J is TRBJ1-1 and V is TRBV19; 8 bases fit TRBD1. The germline CDR1 and CDR2 sequences are LNHDA and SQIVND (reference sequence). J was trimmed by 1 base and V by 10 bases; bases with no gene match: 8. This CDR3 has 14 residues. The CDR3 loop reads CATRKGQANTEAFF. The CDR3 nucleotides are TGTGCCACTCGAAAGGGACAGGCGAACACTGAAGCTTTCTTT.

The gene calls are TRBV27 and TRBJ1-2; no clear D gene. The CDR3 covers 15 residues. The V and J ends lost 6 bases and 1 base respectively, with 15 bases between them. The germline gives CDR1 MNHEY, CDR2 SMNVEV (reference sequence). The CDR3 sequence: CASSPRVGDNYGYTF. The DNA of the CDR3 is TGTGCCAGCAGCCCTAGGGTTGGGGATAACTATGGCTACACCTTC.

This chain joins TRBV11-3 and TRBJ2-5; D is possibly TRBD1 (5 bases). V lost 0 bases, J lost 3 bases, and 17 bases lay in between. The germline CDR1 and CDR2 sequences are SGHNT and YENEEA. The CDR3 consists of 17 residues. The CDR3 reads CASSLDGPLRGKETQYF. The CDR3 DNA reads as TGTGCCAGCAGCTTAGATGGTCCTCTTAGGGGCAAAGAGACCCAGTACTTC.

The V and J genes are TRBV4-1 and TRBJ2-7; 11 positions agree with TRBD2. V shed 2 bases and J 5 bases; nucleotides not matched to a gene: 5. From germline, CDR1 is MGHRA and CDR2 YSYEKL. The CDR3 consists of 15 residues. Here the CDR3 DNA reads TGCGCCAGCAGCCAACCTAGCGGGGGGCTCAACGAGCAGTACTTC. Amino acid sequence: CASSQPSGGLNEQYF.

The V and J genes are TRBV6-2 or TRBV6-3 and TRBJ2-2; 10 nucleotides line up with TRBD1. Per the germline V gene, CDR1 is MNHEY and CDR2 is SVGEGT. The CDR3 has 14 residues. Trimming cost V 2 bases and J 6 bases; bases outside gene matches: 0. CDR3 sequence reads: CASSYGTGAGELFF. As DNA, the CDR3 is TGTGCCAGCAGTTACGGGACAGGGGCCGGGGAGCTGTTTTTT.

As for this clone: Other DNA sequences from this sample encode an identical CDR3 as well. The chain is built from TRBV10-3 and TRBJ1-2; 7 bases match TRBD1. The CDR3 is 13 amino acids. Germline V CDR1 and CDR2: ENHRY, SYGVKD. Trimming at V came to 8 bases and at J to 3 bases, leaving 6 bases not matched to a gene. CDR3: CAISLTGDYGYTF. The CDR3 DNA follows: TGTGCCATCTCCCTCACAGGGGACTATGGCTACACCTTC.

The chain combines TRBV14 with TRBJ2-3; D is possibly TRBD2 (5 bases). V lost 4 bases and J lost 4, with 12 bases in between. Per the germline V gene, CDR1 is SGHDN and CDR2 is FVKESK. This CDR3 region has 14 residues. CDR3 in DNA: TGTGCCAGCAGCCTCCCCGGGGTCGCAGATACGCAGTATTTT. Translating it yields CASSLPGVADTQYF.

V usage is TRBV2 and J usage is TRBJ1-1; D gene uncertain. The CDR3 has 15 residues. V was pared by 6 bases and J by 0 bases, with 14 bases between. Germline-derived CDR1 and CDR2 are SNHLY and FYNNEI. The CDR3 DNA follows: TGTGCCAGCAGCCTTCGTATTTTGGTGAACACTGAAGCTTTCTTT. Amino acids: CASSLRILVNTEAFF.

The rearrangement uses TRBV6-6 and TRBJ2-5; D perhaps matches TRBD2 (5 bases). The CDR3 runs 16 residues. V lost 5 bases to trimming and J lost 4 bases, with 20 bases between them. CDR1 is MNHNY and CDR2 is SVGAGI in the germline V gene (reference sequence). The chain's CDR3 is CASSPDGVIGGETQYF. CDR3 DNA: TGTGCCAGCAGTCCAGACGGGGTAATCGGAGGAGAGACCCAGTACTTC.

V is TRBV19 and J is TRBJ2-2, with TRBD1 identical over 7 bases. This CDR3 contains 14 residues. Germline CDR1 and CDR2: LNHDA and SQIVND (reference sequence). The J segment lost 6 bases and the V segment lost 6 bases, leaving 7 bases of the junction unmatched. Written as DNA, the CDR3 is TGTGCCAGTAGCTTACACAGGGGATCCGGGGAGCTGTTTTTT. Its protein product is CASSLHRGSGELFF.